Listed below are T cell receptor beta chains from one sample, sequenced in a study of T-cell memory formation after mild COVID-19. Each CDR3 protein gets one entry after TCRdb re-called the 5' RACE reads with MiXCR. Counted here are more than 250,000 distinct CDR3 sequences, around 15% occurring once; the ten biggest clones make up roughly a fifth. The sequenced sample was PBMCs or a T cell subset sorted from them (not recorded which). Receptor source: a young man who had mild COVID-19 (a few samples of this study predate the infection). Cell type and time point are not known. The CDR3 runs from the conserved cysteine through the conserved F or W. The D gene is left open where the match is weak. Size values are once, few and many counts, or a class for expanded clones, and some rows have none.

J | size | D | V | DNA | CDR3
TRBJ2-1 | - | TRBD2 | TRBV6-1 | TGTGCCACGTTTAGCGGGGGTTACAATGAGCAGTTCTTC | CATFSGGYNEQFF
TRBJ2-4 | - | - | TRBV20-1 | TGCAGTGCTAGAGACAGTACCGCCAAAAACATTCAGTACTTC | CSARDSTAKNIQYF
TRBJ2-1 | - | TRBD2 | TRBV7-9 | TGTGCCAGCAGCTCCCGGGGGGAACTCTACAATGAGCAGTTCTTC | CASSSRGELYNEQFF
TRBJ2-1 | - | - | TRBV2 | TGTGCCAGCAGTGGGACTGAGTACGTCTACAATGAGCAGTTCTTC | CASSGTEYVYNEQFF
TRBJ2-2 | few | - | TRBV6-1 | TGTGCCAGCAGCCAGTCTGAAGCGAACACCGGGGAGCTGTTTTTT | CASSQSEANTGELFF
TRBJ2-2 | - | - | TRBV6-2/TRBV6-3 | TGTGCCAGCAGTTACGGTCCCGGGGAGCTGTTTTTT | CASSYGPGELFF
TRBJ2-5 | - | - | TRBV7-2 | TGTGCCAGCAGTCCACGCTGGCGGTCCCCAGAGACCCAGTACTTC | CASSPRWRSPETQYF
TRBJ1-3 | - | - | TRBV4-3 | TGCGCCAGCAGCCCCTGGGACCGTGGAAACACCATATATTTT | CASSPWDRGNTIYF
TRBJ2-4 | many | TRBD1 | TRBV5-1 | TGCGCCAGCAGCTTGGTGGGACAGAACATTCAGTACTTC | CASSLVGQNIQYF
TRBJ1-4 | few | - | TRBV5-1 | TGCGCCAGCAGCTTGGATCCCGCAGGGGCAGATGAAAAACTGTTTTTT | CASSLDPAGADEKLFF
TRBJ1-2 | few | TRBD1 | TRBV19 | TGTGCCAGTAGTAGGGACAGGGGGCCCTATGGCTACACCTTC | CASSRDRGPYGYTF
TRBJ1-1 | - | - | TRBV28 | TGTGCCAGCAGCACGGGGTACACTGAAGCTTTCTTT | CASSTGYTEAFF
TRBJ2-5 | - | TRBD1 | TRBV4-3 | TGCGCCAGCAGCCAAGATTACAGGGGCCAAGAGACCCAGTACTTC | CASSQDYRGQETQYF
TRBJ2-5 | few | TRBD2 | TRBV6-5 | TGTGCCAGCAGTTACTGGGTAGCGGGGGGGTCCGAGACCCAGTACTTC | CASSYWVAGGSETQYF
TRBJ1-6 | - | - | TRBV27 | TGTGCCAGCAGTTTTAGTGACAGGCAGGCGTATAATTCACCCCTCCACTTT | CASSFSDRQAYNSPLHF
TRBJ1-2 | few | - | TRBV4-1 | TGCGCCAGCAGCCAAGCAGGGAGAAGTGGAGGCTACACCTTC | CASSQAGRSGGYTF
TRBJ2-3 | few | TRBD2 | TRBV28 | TGTGCCGGCATGCGGGGGGGCCGGACAGATACGCAGTATTTT | CAGMRGGRTDTQYF
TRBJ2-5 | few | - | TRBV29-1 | TGCAGCGTCAGAAACGGATACCAAGAGACCCAGTACTTC | CSVRNGYQETQYF
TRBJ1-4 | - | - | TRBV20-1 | TGCAGTGCCCCTGGGGGTACTAATGAAAAACTGTTTTTT | CSAPGGTNEKLFF
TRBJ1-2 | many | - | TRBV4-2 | TGTGCCAGCAGCCAAGAGAACGCGGACGGTGGCTACACCTTC | CASSQENADGGYTF
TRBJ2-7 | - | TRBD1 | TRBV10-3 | TGTGCCATCAGCCCGGGACAGGGCTACGAGCAGTACTTC | CAISPGQGYEQYF
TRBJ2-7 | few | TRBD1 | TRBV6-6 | TGTGCCAGCAGCAAACCGGGACAGCCCTACGAGCAGTACTTC | CASSKPGQPYEQYF
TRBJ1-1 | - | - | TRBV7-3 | TGTGCCAGCAGCTTTGGACCCCAGATGACTGAAGCTTTCTTT | CASSFGPQMTEAFF
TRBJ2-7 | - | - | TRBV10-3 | TGTGCCATCAGCCCCGGGACCGGACCCGGCGAGCAGTACTTC | CAISPGTGPGEQYF
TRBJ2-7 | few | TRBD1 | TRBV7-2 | TGTGCCAGCAGCTTCGACAGGGGACCCTACGAGCAGTACTTC | CASSFDRGPYEQYF
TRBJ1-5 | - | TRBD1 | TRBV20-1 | TGCAGTGCTAGACAGACAGGGGGCTTACAGCCCCAGCATTTT | CSARQTGGLQPQHF
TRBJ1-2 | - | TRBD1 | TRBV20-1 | TGCAGTGCTAGAGTGGGACAGGGGAATGGCTACACCTTC | CSARVGQGNGYTF
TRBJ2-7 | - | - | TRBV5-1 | TGCGCCAGCAGCTTCCAGTACGAGCAGTACTTC | CASSFQYEQYF